This TCR beta chain was documented in a study of T cells after yellow fever vaccination. Study-level points and caveats: From the bulk population, abundant clonotypes could contaminate and appear within FACS-sorted repertoires. Secondary responses were weaker yet peaked faster, day 5 versus 15. Clonotypes appearing in both CD4 and CD8 compartments existed, and their share was small.

This clonotype has only a few counts. Its antigen is not identified. As TCR cDNA was made by 5'RACE template switching, a universal primer site and UMIs were added. In TCRdb, the 5' RACE reads were re-called with MiXCR into one record per CDR3 protein. The sample consists of about 340,000 distinct CDR3 sequences, 8.7% of them appearing once. Sequencing used PBMCs, obtained on the day of the first yellow fever vaccination. This TCR came from a man between 18 and 29 years old who received the YFV17D yellow fever vaccine.

CDR3 amino acids: CASSRRQGQSPLHF. For the CDR3, the DNA is TGTGCCAGCAGTCGTCGACAGGGACAATCACCCCTCCACTTT. The chain combines TRBV6-1 with TRBJ1-6; 7 bases match TRBD1. The ends lost 5 bases at V and 10 bases at J; junction bases unmatched: 8. This CDR3 has 14 amino acids. Germline-derived CDR1 and CDR2 are MNHNS and SASEGT.